This passage covers 10 T cell receptor beta chains from one sample sequenced in a study of CD8+ T cells in alopecia areata. Reverse transcribed after extraction, RNA yielded cDNA as the sequencing template. Some clones are missing from TCRdb's copy, which holds only in-frame ones; the method was immunoSEQ multiplex PCR. Of around 270,000 clones listed, 55% to 75% were seen once; the top ten hold under 2%. As to treatment: oral pan-JAK inhibitor, 5-10 mg twice daily. Sequencing was performed on CD4+ T cells sorted from blood, taken at week 24, from a patient treated with tofacitinib. These receptors originate from a human donor with alopecia areata.

DNA for the CDR3: TGTGCCAGCAGAAACGGTCCGAACACTGAAGCTTTCTTT. Translating gives CASRNGPNTEAFF. The genes are TRBV6-6 and TRBJ1-1; unclear D gene. V was clipped by 6 bases and J by 1 base, with 9 bases between them. Germline-derived CDR1 and CDR2 are MNHNY and SVGAGI (reference sequence). This CDR3 contains 13 residues.

The rearrangement links TRBV5-5 to TRBJ1-2; no clear D. Germline V CDR1 and CDR2: SGHKS, YYEKEE (reference sequence). There are 16 residues in the CDR3. Trimming took 0 bases from V and 10 from J, leaving 22 bases between them. In DNA form, the CDR3 reads TGTGCCAGCAGCTTGGGAGCGACCGGAATTCTAGTGAACTACACCTTC. Its protein product is CASSLGATGILVNYTF.

The chain links TRBV7-9 to TRBJ2-7; D may correspond to TRBD1 or TRBD2 (6 bases each). The CDR3 runs to 14 residues. V dropped 5 bases and J dropped 6 bases, with 17 bases sitting between them. The germline V gene encodes CDR1 SEHNR and CDR2 FQNEAQ (reference sequence). CDR3 nucleotides: TGTGCCAGCAGCCCCCTAACCCGGGGGCGCGAGCAGTACTTC. Its protein product is CASSPLTRGREQYF.

In this sample, this clone turned up a few times. The chain recombines TRBV2 with TRBJ1-1; D remains ambiguous. This CDR3 contains 14 residues. Deletions cut 3 bases from V and 3 bases from J, with 11 bases between. Germline loops: CDR1 SNHLY, CDR2 FYNNEI. Here the CDR3 reads CASSDVSIYTEAFF. CDR3 nucleotide sequence: TGTGCCAGCAGTGATGTCAGCATCTACACTGAAGCTTTCTTT.

The rearrangement joins TRBV6-5 to TRBJ2-2; D gene ambiguous. The ends were cut back, 5 bases at V and 0 bases at J, with 7 bases in the middle. The germline V gene has CDR1 MNHEY and CDR2 SVGAGI. This CDR3 is built from 14 residues. In nucleotides, the CDR3 is TGTGCCAGCAGTACCTATCCGAACACCGGGGAGCTGTTTTTT. This gives the protein CASSTYPNTGELFF.

This chain connects TRBV5-4 to TRBJ2-5; D might be TRBD2 (5 bases). V was cut by 1 base and J by 3 bases, with 7 bases left in between. The CDR3 loop spans 13 amino acids. Germline V CDR1 and CDR2: SGHNT, YYREEE (reference sequence). The CDR3 nucleotides are TGTGCCAGCAGCTTGAAAGCGGAAGAGACCCAGTACTTC. Translated: CASSLKAEETQYF.

The chain has TRBV6-7 and TRBJ1-2; 9 positions match TRBD1. TRBV6-7 is marked as an open reading frame, function uncertain. Unmatched junction bases numbered 0, after V lost 2 bases and J lost 2 bases. The CDR3 runs 14 residues. The CDR3 bases are TGTGCCAGCAGTTACACAGGGGGCAACTATGGCTACACCTTC. It yields the protein CASSYTGGNYGYTF.

This clone was observed a handful of times. This chain uses TRBV29-1 with TRBJ2-2, with 7 nucleotides matching TRBD2. Germline V gene lookup returns CDR1 SQVTM and CDR2 ANQGSEA. The CDR3 consists of 15 residues. V lost 4 bases, J lost 3 bases, and 8 bases stayed unmatched. The chain's CDR3 is CSVAGGSVYTGELFF. CDR3 nucleotides: TGCAGCGTTGCGGGGGGTAGTGTCTACACCGGGGAGCTGTTTTTT.

The chain is built from TRBV6-5 and TRBJ2-1; D tentatively reads TRBD1 or TRBD2 (5 bases each). The germline V gene has CDR1 MNHEY and CDR2 SVGAGI. V gave up 7 bases and J gave up 6 bases, with 13 bases separating them. The length of the CDR3 is 13 residues. CDR3 DNA: TGTGCCAGCACCCGAGGGGTTGGCAATGAGCAGTTCTTC. It yields the protein CASTRGVGNEQFF.

V gene TRBV2 combines with J gene TRBJ1-1; D is ambiguous. This CDR3 region has 13 residues. Germline V gives CDR1 SNHLY, CDR2 FYNNEI. Trimming removed 6 bases at V and 1 base at J, with 9 bases between. The CDR3 DNA follows: TGTGCCAGCAGGACCGGCCGGAACACTGAAGCTTTCTTT. It yields the protein CASRTGRNTEAFF.